This passage covers 21 T cell receptor beta chains from one sample sequenced in a study of blood T cells in healthy people across ages. The authors ran a second PCR of 7 to 11 cycles using a sample-barcoded 5' primer and a J-beta primer mix. TCRdb independently ran MiXCR on the 5' RACE reads; one entry per CDR3 protein. The data show about 1,500,000 distinct CDR3 sequences, over 25% seen once. Material: blood. The receptors here all came from a woman under 40 in good health.

About this clonotype: This may stem from a read error, because a much larger clone lies one nucleotide away. V usage is TRBV20-1 and J usage is TRBJ2-6; the match to TRBD1 covers 8 bases. The CDR3 spans 16 residues. Germline lookup yields CDR1 DFQATT and CDR2 SNEGSKA (reference sequence). The CDR3 DNA follows: TGCAGTGCTGTGGACAGGGAAGGCTCTGGGGTCAACGTCCTGACTTTC. Amino acids: CSAVDREGSGVNVLTF.

This clonotype has at least ten counts. The V gene is TRBV9, the J gene TRBJ2-6; D is unresolved. CDR3 length: 16 residues. V gave up 0 bases and J gave up 2 bases, with 9 bases separating them. The germline CDR1 and CDR2 sequences are SGDLS and YYNGEE. CDR3 bases: TGTGCCAGCAGCGTAGTTGGGAACCCTGGGGCCAACGTCCTGACTTTC. Translated: CASSVVGNPGANVLTF.

This clonotype was recorded at least ten times. This chain uses TRBV28 with TRBJ2-1; D might be TRBD1 (6 bases). In germline, CDR1 is MDHEN, CDR2 SYDVKM. Trimming removed 2 bases from V and 9 bases from J, with 11 bases in between. The CDR3 totals 13 residues. DNA of the CDR3: TGTGCCAGCAGTTTAACAGGGAATGGTGAGCAGTTCTTC. Translating it yields CASSLTGNGEQFF.

The chain uses TRBV19 and TRBJ2-5; 8 bases are a match to TRBD2. The DNA end is a closer match to TRBJ2-7, so the J assignment may be wrong. Germline assignment: CDR1 LNHDA and CDR2 SQIVND (reference sequence). This CDR3 has 14 amino acids. The chain's CDR3 is CASKMSGLGYEQYF. CDR3 coding DNA: TGTGCCAGTAAAATGTCGGGACTAGGGTACGAGCAGTACTTC.

In this sample, this clonotype turned up once. V usage is TRBV6-1 and J usage is TRBJ1-6, with unresolved D. The V end was cut by 0 bases, the J end by 14 bases, with 8 bases between. Per germline, CDR1 MNHNS and CDR2 SASEGT. The CDR3 loop spans 12 amino acids. The CDR3 loop is CASSEARPSLHF. Here the CDR3 DNA reads TGTGCCAGCAGTGAAGCAAGGCCCTCCCTCCACTTT.

The chain combines TRBV27 with TRBJ2-1; the match to TRBD2 covers 7 bases. The CDR3 length is 14 residues. V gave up 2 bases and J gave up 9 bases; unmatched junction bases: 7. Looked up from germline, CDR1 is MNHEY and CDR2 is SMNVEV (reference sequence). DNA of the CDR3: TGTGCCAGCAGTTTAAACGGACTAGGGACTGAGCAGTTCTTC. Translated: CASSLNGLGTEQFF.

This clonotype was found many times. The chain couples TRBV5-1 to TRBJ2-7; D unresolved. CDR3 length: 14 residues. Per germline, CDR1 SGHRS and CDR2 YFSETQ. Trimming shortened V by 0 bases and J by 0 bases, and 7 bases separated the two germline ends. Here the CDR3 reads CASSLVESSYEQYF. The CDR3, as DNA: TGCGCCAGCAGCTTGGTCGAGAGCTCCTACGAGCAGTACTTC.

This clonotype appeared many times. The rearrangement joins TRBV5-1 to TRBJ2-1, with 9 bases lining up with TRBD1. Germline V gene data show CDR1 as SGHRS and CDR2 as YFSETQ. Trimming removed 4 bases from V and 6 bases from J; junction bases left unmatched: 5. This CDR3 is 14 amino acids long. The CDR3 nucleotides read TGCGCCAGCAGCAGGGGACAGGGTAGCAATGAGCAGTTCTTC. This gives the protein CASSRGQGSNEQFF. Full variable domain (outside the CDR3, taken from reference TRBV5-1 and TRBJ2-1): KAGVTQTPRYLIKTRGQQVTLSCSPISGHRSVSWYQQTPGQGLQFLFEYFSETQRNKGNFPGRFSGRQFSNSRSEMNVSTLELGDSALYLCASSRGQGSNEQFFGPGTRLTVL.

This chain uses TRBV12-3 or TRBV12-4 with TRBJ1-5; TRBD1 is a possible D gene (5 bases). The CDR3 totals 15 residues. The germline V and J ends were trimmed by 3 bases and 7 bases, with 16 bases remaining between them. This CDR3 is CASSLDRVRDQPQHF. The CDR3 DNA sequence: TGTGCCAGCAGTTTGGACCGGGTCAGGGACCAGCCCCAGCATTTT.

This clonotype was detected only a few times. V usage is TRBV6-6 and J usage is TRBJ2-3; 10 nucleotides agree with TRBD2. CDR1 is MNHNY and CDR2 is SVGAGI in the germline V gene (reference sequence). V trimming: 8 bases; J trimming: 7 bases; junction bases outside the gene matches: 9. This CDR3 has 14 residues. CDR3 DNA: TGTGCCAGCGGAGCGGGAGGGCAGCCCAATACGCAGTATTTT. This codes for CASGAGGQPNTQYF.

V usage is TRBV2 and J usage is TRBJ2-7; 7 bases line up with TRBD2. V shed 6 bases and J 4 bases; nucleotides not matched to a gene: 6. CDR1 is SNHLY and CDR2 is FYNNEI in the germline V gene. The CDR3 loop spans 13 amino acids. CDR3 sequence (DNA): TGTGCCAGCAGCGATACTAGCGAATACGAGCAGTACTTC. This codes for CASSDTSEYEQYF.

The gene calls are TRBV20-1 and TRBJ1-2; tentatively, D is TRBD1 (5 bases). Trimming shortened V by 4 bases and J by 5 bases, and 11 bases separated the two germline ends. Germline CDR1 is DFQATT and CDR2 is SNEGSKA (reference sequence). CDR3 length: 12 residues. This CDR3 is CSANRQIYGYTF. In DNA, the CDR3 is TGCAGTGCTAACCGACAGATTTATGGCTACACCTTC.

This clonotype was counted many times. This chain uses TRBV20-1 with TRBJ2-3; TRBD2 might be the D (5 bases). The CDR3 is 16 residues long. CDR1 DFQATT and CDR2 SNEGSKA come from the germline V gene (reference sequence). Trimming pared 1 base from V and 2 bases from J, leaving 16 bases between. CDR3 DNA sequence: TGCAGTGCTAGAGTCCGATCCAGCGGCTACACAGATACGCAGTATTTT. It encodes CSARVRSSGYTDTQYF.

The V and J genes are TRBV28 and TRBJ2-7, with 8 nucleotides matching TRBD1. The CDR3 is 15 amino acids. The V gene's germline CDR1 is MDHEN and CDR2 SYDVKM. V trimming: 3 bases; J trimming: 3 bases; junction bases outside the gene matches: 7. The DNA of the CDR3 is TGTGCCAGCAGTTTCATCGGACAGGGACTCTACGAGCAGTACTTC. Protein: CASSFIGQGLYEQYF.

This clonotype was picked up many times. V gene TRBV10-1 combines with J gene TRBJ1-5; no definite D call. The CDR3 sequence is 11 residues long. Deletions cut 4 bases from V and 5 bases from J, with 3 bases between. CDR1 and CDR2 from the germline V gene are WNHNN and SYGVQD (reference sequence). The CDR3 DNA reads as TGCGCCAGCAGTGGGTATCAGCCCCAGCATTTT. This sequence encodes CASSGYQPQHF.

This clonotype was counted at least ten times. The chain joins TRBV2 to TRBJ2-5; 13 nucleotides line up with TRBD2. Germline CDR1 is SNHLY and CDR2 is FYNNEI. CDR3 length: 15 residues. V dropped 5 bases and J dropped 5; count of bases not matched to a gene: 5. The CDR3 DNA is TGTGCCAGCAGTTCCGGGACTAGCGGGGACGAGACCCAGTACTTC. Residues: CASSSGTSGDETQYF.

This chain links TRBV30 with TRBJ2-4; TRBD1 agrees at 7 bases. Trimming cost V 0 bases and J 9 bases; bases outside gene matches: 2. The CDR3 runs to 12 residues. The germline gives CDR1 GTSNPN, CDR2 SVGIG (reference sequence). The CDR3 nucleotides are TGTGCCTGGAGTGTGAGGGGGCGCATTCAGTACTTC. This sequence encodes CAWSVRGRIQYF.

To note about this clonotype: An end of the junction does not agree with germline; a read error may underlie this. The chain couples TRBV27 to TRBJ2-7, with 10 bases matching TRBD2. This CDR3 is built from 15 residues. CDR1 is MNHEY and CDR2 is SMNVEV in the germline V gene (reference sequence). In DNA form, the CDR3 reads TGTACCAGCAGTTCCTTAGCGGGGGGATCCTACGAGCAGTACTTC. Translation gives CTSSSLAGGSYEQYF.

This clonotype was counted at least ten times. The chain recombines TRBV10-3 with TRBJ2-7; D call uncertain. In germline, CDR1 is ENHRY, CDR2 SYGVKD. Trimming took 3 bases from V and 1 from J, leaving 10 bases between them. This CDR3 has 14 amino acids. CDR3: CAISEGLNSYEQYF. The CDR3 coding sequence is TGTGCCATCAGTGAAGGATTAAATTCCTACGAGCAGTACTTC.

This chain links TRBV4-3 with TRBJ2-1; 10 bases fit TRBD2. Germline trimming cut 1 base from V and 2 bases from J; bases unmatched to any gene: 2. This CDR3 is built from 16 residues. The germline V gene has CDR1 LGHNA and CDR2 YSLEER. The CDR3 is CASSQVTSGAYNEQFF. The CDR3 DNA follows: TGCGCCAGCAGCCAAGTCACTAGCGGGGCCTACAATGAGCAGTTCTTC.

Many counts were recorded for this clonotype. V and J are TRBV2 and TRBJ2-7; the D gene is possibly TRBD2 (5 bases). There are 12 residues in the CDR3. Germline V gene sequence: CDR1 SNHLY, CDR2 FYNNEI. V was pared by 4 bases and J by 4 bases, with 8 bases between. CDR3 sequence reads: CASSADWYEQYF. The DNA of the CDR3 is TGTGCCAGCAGTGCGGACTGGTACGAGCAGTACTTC.